Sequencing of this TCR beta chain was carried out in a study of type 1 and type 2 diabetes patients. Study context: Participants included type 1 and type 2 diabetes patients plus nondiabetic controls. Broader study findings: Between type 2 diabetes and control samples, V and J usage averaged around 0.97 correlation.

About this clonotype itself: Its specificity is not known.

Genomic DNA was the PCR template. Multiplex PCR with 30 forward and 13 reverse primers amplified the TCR beta CDR3. Via MiXCR, TCRdb re-called the multiplex PCR reads, giving one row per CDR3 protein. This table holds fewer than 350,000 distinct CDR3 sequences, 45% to 60% found once. The CDR3 is made up of 15 amino acids. Germline CDR1 and CDR2: KGHSH and LQKENI. V lost 5 bases to trimming and J lost 1 base, with 9 bases between them. The clonotype originates from a man aged 18 to 35 with type 2 diabetes. Source material: peripheral blood mononuclear cells (PBMCs). This sequence joins TRBV18 and TRBJ2-6; D gene ambiguous. CDR3 coding DNA: TGTGCCAGCTCATCCTTGGTGTCTGGGGCCAACGTCCTGACTTTC. It encodes CASSSLVSGANVLTF.